This is a list of T cell receptor beta chains from one sample in a study of T cells in Graves' hyperthyroidism and ophthalmopathy. TCRdb fed the multiplex PCR reads into MiXCR, producing one record per CDR3 protein. The sample records approximately 530,000 distinct CDR3 sequences, roughly 17% being singletons. The sample taken for sequencing was blood. The receptors shown here come from a woman under 30 with Graves' hyperthyroidism. Both conserved end residues are part of each CDR3. Each record gives: CDR3 protein, CDR3 DNA, D gene, J gene, V gene, CDR3 length, clone size. The D gene is left open where the match is weak. Not every row has a clone size; where given, it reads once, few, many or a size class.

CDR3aa: CSAKRDYSASTDTQYF
CDR3nt: TGCAGTGCTAAAAGGGACTATTCCGCTAGCACAGATACGCAGTATTTT
d_gene: TRBD2
j_gene: TRBJ2-3
v_gene: TRBV20-1
len: 16
abundance: once

CDR3aa: CASSSSSGVGEQFF
CDR3nt: TGTGCCAGCAGTTCCTCTTCCGGGGTTGGTGAGCAGTTCTTC
d_gene: NA
j_gene: TRBJ2-1
v_gene: TRBV6-9
len: 14
abundance: NA

CDR3aa: CASSSGQDRAFF
CDR3nt: TGTGCCAGCAGTTCAGGACAGGATCGGGCTTTCTTT
d_gene: TRBD1
j_gene: TRBJ1-1
v_gene: TRBV12-3/TRBV12-4
len: 12
abundance: NA

CDR3aa: CASSQDRSWARGSLRTEAFF
CDR3nt: TGCGCCAGCAGCCAAGATCGGAGTTGGGCGAGGGGAAGTCTAAGAACTGAAGCTTTCTTT
d_gene: NA
j_gene: TRBJ1-1
v_gene: TRBV4-1
len: 20
abundance: few

CDR3aa: CASSEQGTEAFF
CDR3nt: TGTGCCAGCAGTGAACAAGGTACGGAAGCTTTCTTT
d_gene: NA
j_gene: TRBJ1-1
v_gene: TRBV28
len: 12
abundance: many

CDR3aa: CASSYDQGSTGGLFF
CDR3nt: TGTGCCAGCAGCTACGACCAAGGGAGCACCGGGGGGCTGTTTTTT
d_gene: NA
j_gene: TRBJ2-2
v_gene: TRBV7-9
len: 15
abundance: few

CDR3aa: CASSYSRGGLYEQYF
CDR3nt: TGTGCCAGCAGTTACTCCCGGGGCGGGTTATACGAGCAGTACTTC
d_gene: NA
j_gene: TRBJ2-7
v_gene: TRBV6-5
len: 15
abundance: few

CDR3aa: CASSLTTVETQYF
CDR3nt: TGTGCCAGCAGCTTAACGACAGTCGAGACCCAGTACTTC
d_gene: NA
j_gene: TRBJ2-5
v_gene: TRBV7-3
len: 13
abundance: few

CDR3aa: CASSFVTGPRFNEKLFF
CDR3nt: TGTGCCAGCAGTTTCGTGACAGGCCCTAGGTTTAATGAAAAACTGTTTTTT
d_gene: NA
j_gene: TRBJ1-4
v_gene: TRBV28
len: 17
abundance: many

CDR3aa: CASSLSVAGTGETQYF
CDR3nt: TGCGCCAGCAGCTTGTCGGTAGCGGGGACTGGAGAGACCCAGTACTTC
d_gene: TRBD2
j_gene: TRBJ2-5
v_gene: TRBV5-1
len: 16
abundance: few

CDR3aa: CASSMQGAAKNIQYF
CDR3nt: TGTGCCAGTAGTATGCAGGGGGCGGCCAAAAACATTCAGTACTTC
d_gene: TRBD1
j_gene: TRBJ2-4
v_gene: TRBV19
len: 15
abundance: NA

CDR3aa: CASSHSSGANVLTF
CDR3nt: TGTGCCAGCAGCCACAGCTCTGGGGCCAACGTCCTGACTTTC
d_gene: NA
j_gene: TRBJ2-6
v_gene: TRBV12-3/TRBV12-4
len: 14
abundance: many

CDR3aa: CASIRGGSSYNEQFF
CDR3nt: TGTGCCAGCATTCGCGGGGGTAGCTCCTACAATGAGCAGTTCTTC
d_gene: TRBD2
j_gene: TRBJ2-1
v_gene: TRBV6-1
len: 15
abundance: many

CDR3aa: CASSFWGQGNQSQHF
CDR3nt: TGTGCCAGCAGTTTCTGGGGACAGGGGAATCAGTCCCAGCATTTT
d_gene: TRBD1
j_gene: TRBJ1-5
v_gene: TRBV12-3/TRBV12-4
len: 15
abundance: few

CDR3aa: CARRDTFTGELFF
CDR3nt: TGTGCCAGGAGGGACACCTTCACCGGGGAGCTGTTTTTT
d_gene: NA
j_gene: TRBJ2-2
v_gene: TRBV6-1
len: 13
abundance: NA

CDR3aa: CASSAQRGAGELFF
CDR3nt: TGTGCCAGCAGCGCGCAGCGGGGGGCCGGGGAGCTGTTTTTT
d_gene: TRBD2
j_gene: TRBJ2-2
v_gene: TRBV7-6
len: 14
abundance: NA